This T cell receptor beta chain is from a study of low-dose radiotherapy and immunotherapy resistance in tumors. Looking at the study overall: Participants in Cohort 2 were given 1 Gy per fraction every two weeks, for 13 Gy over 26 weeks. Patients were given intravenous nivolumab 240 mg every two weeks plus ipilimumab 1 mg/kg every six weeks.

Primers targeting TRAV and TRBV primed first-strand cDNA, covering alpha and beta chains. Amplification, which lasted around 21 PCR cycles, used a constant-region primer and V-primer adapter to amplify TCRs. mRNA, after isolation, was amplified by in vitro transcription. Via MiXCR, TCRdb re-called the reads, giving one row per CDR3 protein. Found here are 55,000 to 80,000 distinct CDR3 sequences, around a quarter of them singletons; the top ten hold about 7%. The CDR3 sequence is 16 residues long. Germline loops: CDR1 SSHAT, CDR2 FNYEAQ (reference sequence). Noted time point: before trial treatment. In the RACIN dose-escalation trial, donors got nivolumab plus ipilimumab with aspirin, cyclophosphamide and radiotherapy. This clonotype has just a few counts. A read error may produce the germline difference seen at one junction end.

The sample in question was PBMCs, obtained before treatment. The chain links TRBV7-7 to TRBJ2-2, with 13 bases identical to TRBD2. The sequence came from a male donor with rectosigmoid adenocarcinoma. The CDR3 spells CASSGTSGMVPGELFF. CDR3 in DNA: TGTGCTAGCAGCGGGACTAGCGGGATGGTACCCGGGGAGCTGTTTTTT.